One sample yielded the 11 T cell receptor beta chains listed below, sequenced in a study of human versus mouse CDR3 diversity and MHC coevolution (TCRdb year 2017). Library method: the immunoSEQ multiplex PCR assay. TCRdb re-hosts the immuneACCESS table, in-frame sequences only. Its copies lack some clones; in the studies checked, an unresolved V gene accounts for under half of them, and the cause for the rest is not known. The sample yields about 83,000 clones; about nine tenths were counted once. More than 0.13% of the sample is held by the ten biggest clonotypes. The specimen sequenced was naive CD4+ T cells from blood. In light of the paper, this sample's cell subset or site label describes: CD45RO-negative CD62L-positive naive CD4 T cells. All receptors derive from a person aged 25 to 69 in good health.

In this sample, this clone turned up a few times. The DNA for the CDR3 is TGTGCCTTCAGCGGGGACAGCAATCAGCCCCAGCATTTT. Translating it yields CAFSGDSNQPQHF. The chain couples TRBV30 to TRBJ1-5, with a tentative D call TRBD1 (5 bases). V lost 7 bases to trimming and J lost 1 base, with 11 bases between them. The germline gives CDR1 GTSNPN, CDR2 SVGIG (reference sequence). The CDR3 is 13 residues long.

Turning to this clone: Germline and junction disagree at one end, which may indicate a read error. The same CDR3 arises from other DNA sequences in this sample as well. The gene calls are TRBV2 and TRBJ2-2, with a tentative D call TRBD2 (5 bases). The CDR3 loop spans 14 amino acids. CDR1 and CDR2 from the germline V gene are SNHLY and FYNNEI. The CDR3 nucleotides are TGCGCCAGCAGTCCGGCGGGCGGCACCGGGGAGCTGTTTTTT. Its translation: CASSPAGGTGELFF.

The CDR3 here is CASSRDGLDNYGYTF. The CDR3, as DNA: TGCGCCAGCAGCCGCGATGGACTGGATAACTATGGCTACACCTTC. J is TRBJ1-2 and V is TRBV4-1; no clear D gene. CDR3 length: 15 amino acids. Trimming took 4 bases from V and 1 from J, leaving 13 bases between them. CDR1 and CDR2 (germline): MGHRA, YSYEKL.

In DNA, the CDR3 is TGTGCTAGTGGTGTGGGACAGGGGGCTGCCTACGAGCAGTACTTC. Translation gives CASGVGQGAAYEQYF. The rearrangement uses TRBV12-5 and TRBJ2-7; 12 nucleotides align to TRBD1. The CDR3 covers 15 residues. V shed 5 bases and J 2 bases; nucleotides not matched to a gene: 4. The germline V gene has CDR1 LGHNT and CDR2 FRNRAP.

Of note for this clone: The sample has other DNA sequences that encode this CDR3 too. V usage is TRBV19 and J usage is TRBJ2-3; the D is unclear. CDR3 length: 14 residues. V was clipped by 1 base and J by 3 bases, with 8 bases between them. Per germline, CDR1 LNHDA and CDR2 SQIVND (reference sequence). CDR3 in DNA: TGTGCCAGTAGTATAGGACCGCGGACAGATACGCAGTATTTT. Residues: CASSIGPRTDTQYF. The full variable domain, its missing parts supplied by reference TRBV19 and TRBJ2-3, is DGGITQSPKYLFRKEGQNVTLSCEQNLNHDAMYWYRQDPGQGLRLIYYSQIVNDFQKGDIAEGYSVSREKKESFPLTVTSAQKNPTAFYLCASSIGPRTDTQYFGPGTRLTVL.

The chain recombines TRBV4-1 with TRBJ2-2; 10 bases agree with TRBD1. The J segment lost 7 bases and the V segment lost 1 base, leaving 3 bases of the junction unmatched. The CDR3 length is 15 residues. Germline lookup yields CDR1 MGHRA and CDR2 YSYEKL. CDR3 sequence reads: CASSQGQGAGGELFF. The CDR3 DNA is TGCGCCAGCAGCCAAGGACAGGGGGCTGGCGGGGAGCTGTTTTTT.

This clone was recorded once. The J gene is TRBJ1-1, the V gene TRBV28; the D gene is possibly TRBD1 (5 bases). Deletions cut 5 bases from V and 3 bases from J, with 10 bases between. Germline V gene data show CDR1 as MDHEN and CDR2 as SYDVKM. CDR3 length equals 13 residues. DNA for the CDR3: TGTGCCAGCAGTCCGGGGGGTCACACTGAAGCTTTCTTT. It translates to CASSPGGHTEAFF.

The chain uses TRBV5-8 and TRBJ2-1; 9 bases map to TRBD2. Trimming took 4 bases from V and 4 from J; bases not matched to a gene: 6. Germline values: CDR1 SGHTS, CDR2 YDEGEE. The CDR3 is made up of 15 amino acids. The CDR3 reads CASSRSGRTYNEQFF. The CDR3 DNA follows: TGTGCCAGCAGCCGTAGCGGGAGAACGTACAATGAGCAGTTCTTC. Variable domain in full (rest from reference TRBV5-8 and TRBJ2-1): EAGVTQSPTHLIKTRGQQATLRCSPISGHTSVYWYQQALGLGLQFLLWYDEGEERNRGNFPPRFSGRQFPNYSSELNVNALELEDSALYLCASSRSGRTYNEQFFGPGTRLTVL.

The chain combines TRBV18 with TRBJ1-6; a possible D gene is TRBD1 (6 bases). Per the germline V gene, CDR1 is KGHSH and CDR2 is LQKENI. The CDR3 has 14 residues. V was trimmed by 5 bases and J by 6 bases, leaving 11 bases between them. CDR3 in DNA: TGTGCCAGCTCAGAACAGGGCATTAATTCACCCCTCCACTTT. It translates to CASSEQGINSPLHF.

The genes are TRBV27 and TRBJ2-7; TRBD1 matches 7 bases. Per germline, CDR1 MNHEY and CDR2 SMNVEV (reference sequence). The J segment lost 0 bases and the V segment lost 6 bases, leaving 5 bases of the junction unmatched. This CDR3 spans 14 amino acids. The CDR3 coding sequence is TGTGCCAGCAGACACAGGGGCCTCTCCTACGAGCAGTACTTC. It yields the protein CASRHRGLSYEQYF.

The gene calls are TRBV19 and TRBJ1-5; a possible D gene is TRBD1 (5 bases). Germline lookup yields CDR1 LNHDA and CDR2 SQIVND (reference sequence). This CDR3 is 11 amino acids long. V lost 5 bases and J lost 7, with 6 bases in between. CDR3 nucleotides: TGTGCCAGTAGTCGGGGGCAGCCCCAGCATTTT. This translates into CASSRGQPQHF.